These 23 T cell receptor beta chains were sequenced from one sample in a study of T cells in Graves' hyperthyroidism and ophthalmopathy. Regions amplified from RNA transcripts were the TCR beta CDR3 regions. In the first-round RT-PCR of the TCR CDR3, the HTBI primer set was used. TCRdb reprocessed the multiplex PCR reads with MiXCR, giving one entry per CDR3 protein. The table records hundreds of thousands of distinct CDR3 sequences, about 20% of them present only once. The source material was blood. The receptor source for this set is a man aged 40-49 years with Graves' ophthalmopathy.

J is TRBJ2-7 and V is TRBV9; either TRBD1 or TRBD2 may fit D (7 bases each). Germline CDR1 SGDLS, CDR2 YYNGEE. The CDR3 runs to 15 residues. Trimming pared 3 bases from V and 2 bases from J, leaving 15 bases between. Here the CDR3 reads CASSAGEGTAYEQYF. CDR3 bases: TGTGCCAGCAGCGCAGGGGAGGGGACAGCCTACGAGCAGTACTTC. Full variable domain (rest looked up from reference TRBV9 and TRBJ2-7): DSGVTQTPKHLITATGQRVTLRCSPRSGDLSVYWYQQSLDQGLQFLIQYYNGEERAKGNILERFSAQQFPDLHSELNLSSLELGDSALYFCASSAGEGTAYEQYFGPGTRLTVT.

This chain connects TRBV13 to TRBJ2-2, with 8 positions matching TRBD2. The germline gives CDR1 PRHDT, CDR2 FYEKMQ (reference sequence). The junction had 9 bases not matched to a gene; V was cut back by 6 bases and J by 6 bases. The CDR3 sequence is 15 residues long. The CDR3 reads CASRKAGESPGELFF. The CDR3 DNA follows: TGTGCCAGCAGGAAAGCGGGAGAGTCCCCCGGGGAGCTGTTTTTT.

Ten or more counts support this clonotype. CDR3 bases: TGTGCCAGCAGTTTAGGCTTCGGACCCACAGATACGCAGTATTTT. Protein product: CASSLGFGPTDTQYF. This chain connects TRBV27 to TRBJ2-3, with D uncertain. V was trimmed by 2 bases and J by 2 bases, leaving 11 bases between them. The germline CDR1 and CDR2 sequences are MNHEY and SMNVEV (reference sequence). The CDR3 runs to 15 residues.

This clonotype came up many times. V is TRBV11-1 and J is TRBJ1-5; D unresolved. The CDR3 spans 16 residues. V gave up 2 bases and J gave up 4 bases, with 15 bases separating them. Germline CDR1 and CDR2: SGHAT and FQDESV (reference sequence). For the CDR3, the DNA is TGTGCCAGCAGCTTAACCCTGGACGGAGGGAATCAGCCCCAGCATTTT. This encodes CASSLTLDGGNQPQHF.

This clonotype was counted at least ten times. J is TRBJ2-7 and V is TRBV6-1; 7 nucleotides agree with TRBD1. V trimming: 3 bases; J trimming: 3 bases; junction bases outside the gene matches: 8. Germline assignment: CDR1 MNHNS and CDR2 SASEGT. This CDR3 contains 15 residues. The CDR3 here is CASSDVRDSLYEQYF. The CDR3 DNA reads TGTGCCAGCAGTGACGTCCGGGACAGCCTCTACGAGCAGTACTTC.

The sample holds a few counts of this clonotype. The chain joins TRBV13 to TRBJ1-2, with TRBD1 matching over 9 bases. Germline V gives CDR1 PRHDT, CDR2 FYEKMQ (reference sequence). V gave up 6 bases and J gave up 4 bases; unmatched junction bases: 3. The CDR3 is made up of 13 amino acids. The CDR3 loop is CASRGQGIYGYTF. CDR3 in DNA: TGTGCCAGCAGGGGACAGGGAATCTATGGCTACACCTTC.

This clonotype was seen only a few times. The chain carries TRBV2 and TRBJ2-1, with 7 bases fitting TRBD1. The CDR3 covers 15 residues. Germline CDR1 reads SNHLY; CDR2 reads FYNNEI. With V trimmed by 6 bases and J by 0 bases, 5 bases remained unmatched. Written as DNA, the CDR3 is TGTGCCAGCAGAGACCCAGGGGGCTCCTACAATGAGCAGTTCTTC. Translation gives CASRDPGGSYNEQFF. Drawing the rest from reference TRBV2 and TRBJ2-1, the complete variable domain is EPEVTQTPSHQVTQMGQEVILRCVPISNHLYFYWYRQILGQKVEFLVSFYNNEISEKSEIFDDQFSVERPDGSNFTLKIRSTKLEDSAMYFCASRDPGGSYNEQFFGPGTRLTVL.

The table lists this clonotype with a few counts. This chain links TRBV5-1 with TRBJ2-2; D may be TRBD2 (5 bases). This CDR3 spans 16 amino acids. Per germline, CDR1 SGHRS and CDR2 YFSETQ. V was clipped by 1 base and J by 3 bases, with 13 bases between them. CDR3 protein: CASSLISSGYTGELFF. The CDR3 region has the DNA TGCGCCAGCAGCTTGATCTCGAGCGGTTACACCGGGGAGCTGTTTTTT.

The V gene is TRBV9, the J gene TRBJ2-3, with D unclear. The V end was cut by 6 bases, the J end by 0 bases, with 14 bases between. CDR3 length equals 15 residues. CDR1 and CDR2 from the germline V gene are SGDLS and YYNGEE. The CDR3 coding sequence is TGTGCCAGCAACCCCCAAGCCGGAAGCACAGATACGCAGTATTTT. This gives the protein CASNPQAGSTDTQYF. Based on the CDR3 plus reference TRBV9 and TRBJ2-3, the full variable domain is DSGVTQTPKHLITATGQRVTLRCSPRSGDLSVYWYQQSLDQGLQFLIQYYNGEERAKGNILERFSAQQFPDLHSELNLSSLELGDSALYFCASNPQAGSTDTQYFGPGTRLTVL.

As to this clonotype: A read error may be the cause here, since a much bigger clone is one base away. The V and J genes are TRBV11-1 and TRBJ2-7; 9 nucleotides align to TRBD1. V was pared by 0 bases and J by 4 bases, with 7 bases of the junction left unmatched. Germline assignment: CDR1 SGHAT and CDR2 FQDESV (reference sequence). This CDR3 region has 16 residues. Here the CDR3 reads CASSLAPGTGIYEQYF. CDR3 nucleotide sequence: TGTGCCAGCAGCTTAGCACCCGGGACAGGGATATACGAGCAGTACTTC. Together with reference TRBV11-1 and TRBJ2-7, the CDR3 gives the full variable domain: EAEVAQSPRYKITEKSQAVAFWCDPISGHATLYWYRQILGQGPELLVQFQDESVVDDSQLPKDRFSAERLKGVDSTLKIQPAELGDSAMYLCASSLAPGTGIYEQYFGPGTRLTVT.

The CDR3 DNA reads as TGTGCCAGCTGGACGCAACCGAGCACAGATACGCAGTATTTT. Translating gives CASWTQPSTDTQYF. This chain links TRBV6-1 with TRBJ2-3; D is unclear. Germline CDR1 reads MNHNS; CDR2 reads SASEGT. CDR3 length: 14 amino acids. V was clipped by 8 bases and J by 0 bases, with 12 bases between them.

The gene calls are TRBV6-1 and TRBJ2-3, with D perhaps given as TRBD1 or TRBD2 (6 bases each). There are 18 residues in the CDR3. V lost 5 bases to trimming and J lost 4 bases, with 25 bases between them. CDR1 is MNHNS and CDR2 is SASEGT in the germline V gene. The CDR3 DNA reads as TGTGCCAGCAGTTCAATTACCCGGAGGGGGGAGTTGGCAGATACGCAGTATTTT. Its translation: CASSSITRRGELADTQYF.

This clonotype was seen many times. V and J are TRBV28 and TRBJ2-7; 8 bases map to TRBD2. The CDR3 is 13 amino acids. The V segment lost 5 bases and the J segment 7 bases; nucleotides outside the gene matches: 7. Germline CDR1 and CDR2: MDHEN and SYDVKM. CDR3 bases: TGTGCCAGCAGTATGGGACTAGGGGGGGAGCAGTACTTC. It translates to CASSMGLGGEQYF.

The J gene is TRBJ1-3, the V gene TRBV3-1; D unclear. This CDR3 spans 16 amino acids. Trimming took off 1 base at V and 0 bases at J, with 10 bases between the two ends. Germline loops: CDR1 LGHDT, CDR2 YNNKEL (reference sequence). CDR3: CASSQAPGRSGNTIYF. The CDR3 DNA reads TGTGCCAGCAGCCAAGCTCCAGGTCGCTCTGGAAACACCATATATTTT.

The rearrangement uses TRBV20-1 and TRBJ1-5; 9 bases fit TRBD1. The trim removed 5 bases at V and 6 bases at J, leaving 8 bases unmatched. The CDR3 covers 14 residues. Germline CDR1 reads DFQATT; CDR2 reads SNEGSKA (reference sequence). The CDR3 region is CSARGQGSTQPQHF. The CDR3 DNA follows: TGCAGTGCTCGGGGACAGGGATCCACTCAGCCCCAGCATTTT.

The chain couples TRBV2 to TRBJ1-6; a possible D gene is TRBD1 (6 bases). The CDR3 consists of 15 residues. Germline V gene lookup returns CDR1 SNHLY and CDR2 FYNNEI. With 4 bases removed from V and 6 bases from J, the gap between germline ends came to 13 bases. As DNA, the CDR3 is TGTGCCAGCAGTGGGGTGCAGGGGCCTAATTCACCCCTCCACTTT. Translating gives CASSGVQGPNSPLHF.

This clonotype was picked up one time. V and J are TRBV27 and TRBJ2-1, with TRBD2 as a possible D gene (6 bases). CDR3 length: 11 residues. Trimming removed 8 bases at V and 10 bases at J, with 12 bases between. CDR1 and CDR2 (germline): MNHEY, SMNVEV (reference sequence). For the CDR3, the DNA is TGTGCCAGCGGCGGGGCCGGGGAGCAGTTCTTC. Translating gives CASGGAGEQFF.

This clonotype was seen many times. The chain uses TRBV2 and TRBJ2-7, with 9 bases lining up with TRBD1. The junction had 13 bases not matched to a gene; V was cut back by 8 bases and J by 5 bases. This CDR3 comprises 15 residues. Per the germline V gene, CDR1 is SNHLY and CDR2 is FYNNEI. For the CDR3, the DNA is TGTGCCAGCCAGACGGACGGGACAGGGAGAGACGAGCAGTACTTC. The encoded protein is CASQTDGTGRDEQYF.

The CDR3 sequence: CASGRQGGFTGELFF. CDR3 DNA sequence: TGTGCCAGCGGGCGACAGGGGGGGTTCACCGGGGAGCTGTTTTTT. The V gene is TRBV9, the J gene TRBJ2-2, with 9 bases that match TRBD1. CDR1 is SGDLS, CDR2 YYNGEE, per germline. This CDR3 comprises 15 residues. The ends lost 7 bases at V and 4 bases at J; junction bases unmatched: 8.

The chain uses TRBV14 and TRBJ2-3; 7 nucleotides agree with TRBD1. The V gene's germline CDR1 is SGHDN and CDR2 FVKESK. The V gene end was trimmed by 5 bases and the J gene end by 1 base; junction bases not matched to a gene: 6. The CDR3 totals 15 residues. CDR3 sequence: CASSIRTGRTDTQYF. CDR3 sequence (DNA): TGTGCCAGCAGCATACGGACAGGTCGCACAGATACGCAGTATTTT.

This chain links TRBV11-1 with TRBJ1-6; perhaps TRBD1 as D (5 bases). Trimming stripped 1 base from V and 12 bases from J, with 16 bases between. Per the germline V gene, CDR1 is SGHAT and CDR2 is FQDESV (reference sequence). This CDR3 contains 15 residues. The CDR3 nucleotides read TGTGCCAGCAGCTTAGATGGGACGGTACAGGTACCCCTCCACTTT. It translates to CASSLDGTVQVPLHF.

CDR3 bases: TGTGCCTGGAGAGGGGGACTAGCGGGACAAGAGACCCAGTACTTC. Translated, it gives CAWRGGLAGQETQYF. J is TRBJ2-5 and V is TRBV30; 13 nucleotides agree with TRBD2. V lost 3 bases and J lost 2; bases outside the gene matches: 3. CDR1 GTSNPN and CDR2 SVGIG come from the germline V gene (reference sequence). The CDR3 is made up of 15 amino acids.

Concerning this clonotype itself: A much larger clonotype is one base distant, so this may be a read error. Here the CDR3 DNA reads TGTGCCAGCAGTTTAGCACAGGGTAGGAGATCTGGAAACACCATATATTTT. It specifies CASSLAQGRRSGNTIYF. The V call is TRBV27, the J call TRBJ1-3; weak D call: TRBD1 (6 bases). CDR1 and CDR2 (germline): MNHEY, SMNVEV (reference sequence). The CDR3 length is 17 residues. Trimming took off 2 bases at V and 1 base at J, with 15 bases between the two ends.